Presented here are 30 T cell receptor beta chains from one specimen sequenced in a study of Ad26.COV2.S vaccination and SARS-CoV-2 variants (dated by TCRdb to about 2021). Reading the label with the study, this specimen's treatment or condition is: around 19 received Ad26.COV2.S at low or high dose, single or two shots; about five received placebo; per-sample allocation not given. For vaccine and placebo recipients, repertoires were sequenced using samples collected on day 63 after the first injection. The library was produced with the immunoSEQ multiplex PCR assay. TCRdb took this table from immuneACCESS and kept in-frame rearrangements with V and J called. Such tables lack part of the clones; where checked against another copy, unresolved V genes explain under half of the gap, and the rest is unexplained. In this sample the table shows 440,000 or so clones, roughly 88% of which occur a single time. The ten top clones hold about 4.1% of the sample.

Sequences were derived from peripheral blood, sampled in a trial of Ad26.COV2.S vaccine versus placebo. These receptors were taken from a person aged 18-65 years who received the Ad26.COV2.S COVID-19 vaccine or a placebo.

The genes are TRBV28 and TRBJ1-4; the D gene is possibly TRBD1 (5 bases). The germline V gene encodes CDR1 MDHEN and CDR2 SYDVKM. The CDR3 extends over 15 amino acids. The V end was cut by 8 bases, the J end by 0 bases, with 13 bases between. CDR3 sequence (DNA): TGTGCCAGCGAGGGGTCGGATGCAACTAATGAAAAACTGTTTTTT. Protein: CASEGSDATNEKLFF.

The chain carries TRBV11-3 and TRBJ2-2; D might be TRBD2 (6 bases). The CDR3 totals 16 residues. V dropped 3 bases and J dropped 2 bases, with 13 bases sitting between them. Germline V gives CDR1 SGHNT, CDR2 YENEEA. This CDR3 reads CASSLGGLRNTGELFF. As DNA, the CDR3 is TGTGCCAGCAGCTTGGGGGGTCTACGAAACACCGGGGAGCTGTTTTTT. The full variable domain, its missing parts supplied by reference TRBV11-3 and TRBJ2-2, is EAGVVQSPRYKIIEKKQPVAFWCNPISGHNTLYWYLQNLGQGPELLIRYENEEAVDDSQLPKDRFSAERLKGVDSTLKIQPAELGDSAVYLCASSLGGLRNTGELFFGEGSRLTVL.

This clone was observed a handful of times. The V call is TRBV11-2, the J call TRBJ1-2; D not resolved. Trimming took 0 bases from V and 5 from J, leaving 7 bases between them. The germline V gene has CDR1 SGHAT and CDR2 FQNNGV. This CDR3 is 13 amino acids long. The CDR3 sequence is CASSLDLRYGYTF. CDR3 coding DNA: TGTGCCAGCAGCTTAGATCTTCGATATGGCTACACCTTC.

This clone was recorded a few times. The rearrangement uses TRBV15 and TRBJ2-1, with a possible D match to TRBD2 (6 bases). Germline CDR1 is LNHNV and CDR2 is YYDKDF (reference sequence). With 4 bases removed from V and 12 bases from J, the gap between germline ends came to 19 bases. The CDR3 has 14 residues. This CDR3 is CATSTRTTGSGQFF. The CDR3 nucleotides are TGTGCCACCAGCACAAGGACTACCGGTTCCGGGCAGTTCTTC.

The chain recombines TRBV10-3 with TRBJ2-7, with a possible D match to TRBD1 (6 bases). The V and J ends lost 5 bases and 7 bases respectively, with 15 bases between them. Per germline, CDR1 ENHRY and CDR2 SYGVKD. The CDR3 totals 13 residues. The CDR3 region is CAISNRVTGEQYF. CDR3 coding DNA: TGTGCCATCAGTAACAGGGTAACGGGAGAGCAGTACTTC.

V is TRBV11-2 and J is TRBJ2-1, with a tentative D call TRBD2 (7 bases). The germline gives CDR1 SGHAT, CDR2 FQNNGV. Trimming left V 5 bases short and J 3 bases short, with 23 bases between. CDR3 length: 18 amino acids. CDR3 coding DNA: TGTGCCAGCAGCCCAAGGGGGGGAGTGGTAGGAGGCTACAATGAGCAGTTCTTC. Its protein product is CASSPRGGVVGGYNEQFF.

This chain connects TRBV6-2 or TRBV6-3 to TRBJ1-5; possibly TRBD1 for D (5 bases). The V and J ends lost 1 base and 2 bases respectively, with 6 bases between them. The CDR3 loop spans 14 amino acids. From germline, CDR1 is MNHEY and CDR2 SVGEGT. The CDR3 bases are TGTGCCAGCAGTTACTTGGGGGGCAATCAGCCCCAGCATTTT. Protein: CASSYLGGNQPQHF.

The chain uses TRBV7-9 and TRBJ2-7; tentative D call: TRBD1 (7 bases). V lost 5 bases, J lost 7 bases, and 18 bases lay in between. This CDR3 contains 14 residues. Germline V CDR1 and CDR2: SEHNR, FQNEAQ (reference sequence). In DNA, the CDR3 is TGTGCCAGCAGCCCCCGACAGGGAGGTTGGGAGCAGTACTTC. It encodes CASSPRQGGWEQYF.

This clone appeared once. The chain couples TRBV7-6 to TRBJ1-3; maybe TRBD1 (6 bases). This CDR3 region has 14 residues. From germline, CDR1 is SGHVS and CDR2 FNYEAQ. Trimming took off 3 bases at V and 8 bases at J, with 14 bases between the two ends. For the CDR3, the DNA is TGTGCCAGCAGCTTTGGGACACCGGGGGACACCATATATTTT. Protein product: CASSFGTPGDTIYF.

This clone was seen only once. The gene calls are TRBV5-1 and TRBJ2-1; a weak D match, TRBD1 (5 bases). CDR1 is SGHRS, CDR2 YFSETQ, per germline. With 5 bases removed from V and 3 bases from J, the gap between germline ends came to 12 bases. This CDR3 comprises 14 residues. The CDR3 coding sequence is TGCGCCAGCAGGGGGCAGGGAAGCTACAATGAGCAGTTCTTC. Translating it yields CASRGQGSYNEQFF.

The chain combines TRBV21-1 with TRBJ1-1; the D call of TRBD1 is as the table states it, not checked on the DNA. TRBV21-1 is assigned pseudogene status. The CDR3 contains 15 residues. The CDR3, as DNA: TGTGCCAGCAGCCGCCCACGACAGGTTGGGAATGAAGCTTTCTTT. Its protein product is CASSRPRQVGNEAFF.

The CDR3 protein is CASSLARERQWNEQFF. CDR3 bases: TGTGCCAGCAGCTTAGCCCGGGAGAGACAATGGAATGAGCAGTTCTTC. This chain links TRBV7-2 with TRBJ2-1; a weak D match, TRBD2 (6 bases). The CDR3 loop spans 16 amino acids. Germline values: CDR1 SGHTA, CDR2 FQGNSA. Trimming took off 0 bases at V and 7 bases at J, with 16 bases between the two ends.

This chain joins TRBV9 and TRBJ2-7; perhaps TRBD2 as D (6 bases). Germline V gives CDR1 SGDLS, CDR2 YYNGEE. The V end was cut by 4 bases, the J end by 7 bases, with 18 bases between. This CDR3 region has 14 residues. CDR3 coding DNA: TGTGCCAGCAGCATTAGGGACTCGAGCGAGGAGCAGTACTTC. Translating gives CASSIRDSSEEQYF.

This clone was observed a handful of times. The chain links TRBV14 to TRBJ2-2; unclear D gene. Looked up from germline, CDR1 is SGHDN and CDR2 is FVKESK. The CDR3 runs to 13 residues. V was shortened by 1 base and J by 6 bases, with 6 bases between the two germline ends. The CDR3 bases are TGTGCCAGCAGCCAAGTCTACGCCGGGGAGCTGTTTTTT. It translates to CASSQVYAGELFF. The full variable domain, rest sourced from reference TRBV14 and TRBJ2-2, is EAGVTQFPSHSVIEKGQTVTLRCDPISGHDNLYWYRRVMGKEIKFLLHFVKESKQDESGMPNNRFLAERTGGTYSTLKVQPAELEDSGVYFCASSQVYAGELFFGEGSRLTVL.

The V call is TRBV7-3, the J call TRBJ2-3, with TRBD2 identical over 7 bases. CDR1 is SGHTA, CDR2 FQGTGA, per germline. The CDR3 has 15 amino acids. J lost 1 base, V lost 2 bases, and 3 bases had no gene match. For the CDR3, the DNA is TGTGCCAGCAGCTTATGGGCGGGAGGCACAGATACGCAGTATTTT. Translated: CASSLWAGGTDTQYF.

The chain couples TRBV6-6 to TRBJ2-7; 8 positions agree with TRBD2. This CDR3 comprises 16 residues. V trimming: 0 bases; J trimming: 0 bases; junction bases outside the gene matches: 4. In germline, CDR1 is MNHNY, CDR2 SVGAGI (reference sequence). CDR3 in amino acids: CASSYSRGRLSYEQYF. The CDR3 DNA sequence: TGTGCCAGCAGTTACTCACGCGGGAGGCTCTCCTACGAGCAGTACTTC.

V usage is TRBV2 and J usage is TRBJ2-7; possibly TRBD1 for D (6 bases). Germline V CDR1 and CDR2: SNHLY, FYNNEI. With 5 bases removed from V and 7 bases from J, the gap between germline ends came to 15 bases. This CDR3 is 13 amino acids long. The CDR3 nucleotides read TGTGCCAGCAGTATACAACAGGGAAGTGAGCAGTACTTC. It yields the protein CASSIQQGSEQYF.

The rearrangement uses TRBV6-6 and TRBJ1-2; D may be TRBD1 (6 bases). The CDR3 loop spans 17 amino acids. CDR1 is MNHNY and CDR2 is SVGAGI in the germline V gene (reference sequence). V dropped 5 bases and J dropped 8 bases, with 27 bases sitting between them. The CDR3 loop reads CASSLSSTGYKLEGYTF. CDR3 bases: TGTGCCAGCAGTCTCTCTTCGACAGGATATAAGCTAGAAGGCTACACCTTC.

The CDR3, as DNA: TGTGCCAGCAGTTTGTACCCCTACGAGCAGTACTTC. Encoded protein: CASSLYPYEQYF. The chain is built from TRBV28 and TRBJ2-7; no clear D. CDR1 is MDHEN, CDR2 SYDVKM, per germline. V was clipped by 3 bases and J by 2 bases, with 5 bases between them. The CDR3 contains 12 residues.

This rearrangement joins TRBV10-3 to TRBJ1-1; D might be TRBD1 (5 bases). Trimming took off 7 bases at V and 4 bases at J, with 13 bases between the two ends. CDR1 and CDR2 from the germline V gene are ENHRY and SYGVKD. The CDR3 contains 13 residues. The CDR3, as DNA: TGTGCCATCACCCCGGGGGGGTCCACTGAAGCTTTCTTT. It specifies CAITPGGSTEAFF.

The chain recombines TRBV3-1 (or the pseudogene TRBV3-2) with TRBJ2-7, with D perhaps given as TRBD1 or TRBD2 (5 bases each). CDR3 length equals 15 residues. V shed 3 bases and J shed 2 bases, with 14 bases lying between them. CDR1 and CDR2 (germline): LGHDT, YNNKEL (reference sequence). The CDR3 region is CASSQEGTRPYEQYF. As DNA, the CDR3 is TGTGCCAGCAGCCAGGAAGGGACGAGGCCCTACGAGCAGTACTTC.

This chain joins TRBV7-8 and TRBJ2-2, with D hard to call. This CDR3 comprises 16 residues. The germline gives CDR1 SGHVS, CDR2 FQNEAQ. Trimming stripped 4 bases from V and 0 bases from J, with 12 bases between. CDR3 residues: CASSSSKEPNTGELFF. CDR3 bases: TGTGCCAGCAGCTCCTCAAAGGAGCCGAACACCGGGGAGCTGTTTTTT.

This clone has a handful of counts. At one of its ends the junction is not consistent with the germline gene, which may arise from a read error. The V and J genes are TRBV7-9 and TRBJ2-7, with TRBD2 identical over 8 bases. The CDR3 totals 10 residues. In germline, CDR1 is SEHNR, CDR2 FQNEAQ (reference sequence). The CDR3 DNA follows: TGTGCCAGCAGCCCCGGGACTAGAGGATTC. Its translation is CASSPGTRGF. The complete variable domain, with remaining parts taken from reference TRBV7-9 and TRBJ2-7, reads DTGVSQNPRHKITKRGQNVTFRCDPISEHNRLYWYRQTLGQGPEFLTYFQNEAQLEKSRLLSDRFSAERPKGSFSTLEIQRTEQGDSAMYLCASSPGTRGFGPGTRLTVT.

The V call is TRBV13, the J call TRBJ2-1; 14 bases match TRBD2. The germline CDR1 and CDR2 sequences are PRHDT and FYEKMQ (reference sequence). This CDR3 comprises 16 residues. With V trimmed by 5 bases and J by 10 bases, 10 bases remained unmatched. This CDR3 is CASSPSGTSGRGEQFF. The CDR3 region has the DNA TGTGCCAGCAGCCCATCCGGGACTAGCGGGAGAGGCGAGCAGTTCTTC.

This clone was seen more than once but under ten times. The chain recombines TRBV7-2 with TRBJ2-3; D is ambiguous. Trimming removed 2 bases from V and 6 bases from J, with 6 bases in between. CDR3 length: 12 residues. Germline values: CDR1 SGHTA, CDR2 FQGNSA. The DNA for the CDR3 is TGTGCCAGCAGCTTACGGCCGGATACGCAGTATTTT. The encoded protein is CASSLRPDTQYF.

The chain uses TRBV19 and TRBJ2-5; 14 bases align to TRBD2. Germline lookup yields CDR1 LNHDA and CDR2 SQIVND (reference sequence). The CDR3 has 17 amino acids. The V and J ends lost 5 bases and 5 bases, in that order; junction bases with no gene match: 10. The CDR3 sequence is CASSPRTSGRSGETQYF. DNA for the CDR3: TGTGCCAGTAGTCCCAGGACTAGCGGGAGGTCAGGGGAGACCCAGTACTTC.

This clone appeared once. This chain uses TRBV30 with TRBJ1-6; D gene uncertain. The CDR3 sequence is 14 residues long. Deletions cut 0 bases from V and 1 base from J, with 4 bases between. The V gene's germline CDR1 is GTSNPN and CDR2 SVGIG (reference sequence). CDR3 sequence: CAWSVGSYNSPLHF. The DNA of the CDR3 is TGTGCCTGGAGTGTAGGGTCCTATAATTCACCCCTCCACTTT.

The chain employs TRBV27 and TRBJ1-1; TRBD1 matches at 10 bases. Per germline, CDR1 MNHEY and CDR2 SMNVEV (reference sequence). The CDR3 contains 16 residues. The V and J ends lost 5 bases and 0 bases, in that order; junction bases with no gene match: 6. The CDR3 protein is CASSHGTGVMNTEAFF. The CDR3 region has the DNA TGTGCCAGCAGTCATGGGACAGGGGTCATGAACACTGAAGCTTTCTTT.

The CDR3 region is CASSPLSLSRSASSGANVLTF. The CDR3 bases are TGTGCCAGCAGCCCCCTATCGTTGAGCCGCAGCGCTTCGTCTGGGGCCAACGTCCTGACTTTC. The chain recombines TRBV4-2 with TRBJ2-6; no reliable D call. The V and J ends lost 4 bases and 1 base respectively, with 26 bases between them. CDR3 length: 21 residues. Germline V CDR1 and CDR2: LGHNA, YNFKEQ.

The J gene is TRBJ2-5, the V gene TRBV5-4; D not certain. The CDR3 spans 13 residues. Germline assignment: CDR1 SGHNT and CDR2 YYREEE (reference sequence). V was cut by 4 bases and J by 1 base, with 8 bases left in between. The CDR3 bases are TGTGCCAGCAGCCCTGGGTTCCAAGAGACCCAGTACTTC. This sequence encodes CASSPGFQETQYF.